These T cell receptor beta chains were read from a single sample in a study of blood T cell repertoires in COVID-19. TCRdb's copy holds only in-frame clones and misses some; the assay was immunoSEQ multiplex PCR. The table lists roughly 260,000 clones, under 85% of them singletons. The sequenced sample was peripheral blood. The receptor source for this set is a woman aged 40-49 years with active or convalescent COVID-19. Each CDR3 is given with its conserved first and last residue. A D gene is named only where the DNA matches it firmly. For some rows the clone size is stated as once, few or many, or as a class when expanded; others skip it.

d_call: NA; v_call: TRBV5-6; clone_size: few; j_call: TRBJ1-2; cdr3_aa: CASSWGTRADYGYTF; cdr3_nt: TGTGCCAGCAGCTGGGGAACCAGGGCCGACTATGGCTACACCTTC
d_call: TRBD1; v_call: TRBV3-1/TRBV3-2; clone_size: few; j_call: TRBJ1-2; cdr3_aa: CASSQWEDRGFYGYTF; cdr3_nt: TGTGCCAGCAGCCAGTGGGAGGACAGGGGGTTTTATGGCTACACCTTC
d_call: NA; v_call: TRBV11-3; clone_size: NA; j_call: TRBJ2-2; cdr3_aa: CASSSDSGELFF; cdr3_nt: TGTGCCAGCAGCTCAGACTCCGGGGAGCTGTTTTTT
d_call: TRBD1; v_call: TRBV6-5; clone_size: NA; j_call: TRBJ2-4; cdr3_aa: CASSYSRTGGNIQYF; cdr3_nt: TGTGCCAGCAGTTACTCCCGGACAGGGGGAAACATTCAGTACTTC
d_call: NA; v_call: TRBV6-5; clone_size: NA; j_call: TRBJ2-5; cdr3_aa: CASNRAWGQETQYF; cdr3_nt: TGTGCCAGCAACAGGGCTTGGGGGCAAGAGACCCAGTACTTC
d_call: NA; v_call: TRBV21-1; clone_size: NA; j_call: TRBJ1-2; cdr3_aa: CASSKYSIGQGANYGYTF; cdr3_nt: TGTGCCAGCAGCAAATACAGTATCGGACAGGGAGCTAACTATGGCTACACCTTC
d_call: TRBD1; v_call: TRBV27; clone_size: NA; j_call: TRBJ1-2; cdr3_aa: CASSTDRVGGYTF; cdr3_nt: TGTGCCAGCAGCACCGACAGGGTGGGTGGCTACACCTTC
d_call: TRBD1; v_call: TRBV18; clone_size: NA; j_call: TRBJ1-1; cdr3_aa: CASSQDRGSEAFF; cdr3_nt: TGTGCCAGCTCACAGGACAGGGGTAGTGAAGCTTTCTTT
d_call: NA; v_call: TRBV28; clone_size: few; j_call: TRBJ1-4; cdr3_aa: CASKWSGGEKLFF; cdr3_nt: TGTGCCAGCAAGTGGTCTGGAGGGGAAAAACTGTTTTTT
d_call: NA; v_call: TRBV4-2; clone_size: NA; j_call: TRBJ1-1; cdr3_aa: CASSQGPGMNTEAFF; cdr3_nt: TGTGCCAGCAGCCAAGGGCCGGGGATGAACACTGAAGCTTTCTTT
d_call: TRBD1; v_call: TRBV27; clone_size: medium-sized; j_call: TRBJ1-2; cdr3_aa: CASSPGTGSGYGYTF; cdr3_nt: TGTGCCAGCAGTCCCGGGACAGGGAGTGGTTATGGCTACACCTTC